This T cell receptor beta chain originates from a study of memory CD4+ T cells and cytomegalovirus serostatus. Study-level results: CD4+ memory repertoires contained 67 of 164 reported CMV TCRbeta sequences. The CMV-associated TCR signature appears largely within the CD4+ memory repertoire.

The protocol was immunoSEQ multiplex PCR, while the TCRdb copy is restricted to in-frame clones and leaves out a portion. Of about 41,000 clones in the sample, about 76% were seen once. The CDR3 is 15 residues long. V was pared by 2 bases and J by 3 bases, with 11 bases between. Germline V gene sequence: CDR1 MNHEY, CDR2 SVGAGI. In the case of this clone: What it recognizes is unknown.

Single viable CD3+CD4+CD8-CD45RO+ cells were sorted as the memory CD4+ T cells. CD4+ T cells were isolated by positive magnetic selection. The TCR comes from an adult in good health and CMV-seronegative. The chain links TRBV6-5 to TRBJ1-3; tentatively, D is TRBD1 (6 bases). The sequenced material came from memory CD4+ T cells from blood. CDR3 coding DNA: TGTGCCAGCAGTTACCAACAGGGAAGTGGAAACACCATATATTTT. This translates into CASSYQQGSGNTIYF.